The clone carrying this T cell receptor (beta chain) was detected a few times. No antigen is known for it. Germline lookup yields CDR1 WSHSY and CDR2 SAAADI. V was pared by 5 bases and J by 6 bases, with 4 bases of the junction left unmatched. This CDR3 is built from 13 residues. Both 60 Vbeta primers and 13 Jbeta primers went into the PCR. The assay was immunoSEQ multiplex PCR, and TCRdb's table has in-frame clones only and misses some. The sample lists about 100,000 clones; over 60% were seen once. This sample stems from a study of cytomegalovirus exposure and HLA in healthy donors. Study outcomes and limitations: Presence/absence analyses assumed roughly uniform sequencing depth across donors, which may not hold.

The J gene is TRBJ2-1, the V gene TRBV10-2, with TRBD1 identical over 7 bases. The receptor was isolated from a female donor in good health and CMV-seropositive. Specimen: PBMCs. CDR3 loop: CASSIRDSNEQFF. CDR3 nucleotides: TGCGCCAGCAGTATCCGGGACAGCAATGAGCAGTTCTTC.